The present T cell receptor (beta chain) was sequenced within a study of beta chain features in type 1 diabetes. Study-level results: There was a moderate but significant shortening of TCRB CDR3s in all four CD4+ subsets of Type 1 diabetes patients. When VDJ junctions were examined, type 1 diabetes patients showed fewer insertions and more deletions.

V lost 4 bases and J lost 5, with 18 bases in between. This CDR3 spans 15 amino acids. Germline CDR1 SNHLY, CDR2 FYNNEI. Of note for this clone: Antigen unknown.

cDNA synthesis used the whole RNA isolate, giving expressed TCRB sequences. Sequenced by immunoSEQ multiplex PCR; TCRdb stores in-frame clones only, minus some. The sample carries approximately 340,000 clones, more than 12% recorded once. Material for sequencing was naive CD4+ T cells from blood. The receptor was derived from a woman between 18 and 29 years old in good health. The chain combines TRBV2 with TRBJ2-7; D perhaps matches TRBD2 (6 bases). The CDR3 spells CASSVGAGRWNEQYF. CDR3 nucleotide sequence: TGTGCCAGCAGTGTCGGTGCGGGAAGGTGGAACGAGCAGTACTTC. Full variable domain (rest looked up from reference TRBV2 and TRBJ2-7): EPEVTQTPSHQVTQMGQEVILRCVPISNHLYFYWYRQILGQKVEFLVSFYNNEISEKSEIFDDQFSVERPDGSNFTLKIRSTKLEDSAMYFCASSVGAGRWNEQYFGPGTRLTVT.